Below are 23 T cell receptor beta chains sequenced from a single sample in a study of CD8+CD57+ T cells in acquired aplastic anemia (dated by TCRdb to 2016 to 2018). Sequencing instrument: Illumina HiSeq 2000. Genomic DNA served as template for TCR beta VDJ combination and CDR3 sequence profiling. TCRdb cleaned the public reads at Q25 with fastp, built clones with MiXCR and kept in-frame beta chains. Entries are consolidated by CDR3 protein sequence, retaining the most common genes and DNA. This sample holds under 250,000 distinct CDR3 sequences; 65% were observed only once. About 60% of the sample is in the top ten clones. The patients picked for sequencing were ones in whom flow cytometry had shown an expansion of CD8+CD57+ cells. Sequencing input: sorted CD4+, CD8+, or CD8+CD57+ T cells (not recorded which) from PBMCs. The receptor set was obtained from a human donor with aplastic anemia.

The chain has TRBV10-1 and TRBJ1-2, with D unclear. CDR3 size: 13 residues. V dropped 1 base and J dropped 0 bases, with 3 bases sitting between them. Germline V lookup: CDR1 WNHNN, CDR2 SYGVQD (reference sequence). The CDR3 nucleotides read TGCGCCAGCAGTGAGTGGACTAACTATGGCTACACCTTC. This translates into CASSEWTNYGYTF.

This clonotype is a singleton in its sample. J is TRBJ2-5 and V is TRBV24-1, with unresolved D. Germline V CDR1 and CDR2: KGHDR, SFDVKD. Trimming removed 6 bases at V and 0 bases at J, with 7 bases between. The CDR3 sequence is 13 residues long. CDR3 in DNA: TGTGCCACCAGTAGTGGGTACCAAGAGACCCAGTACTTC. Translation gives CATSSGYQETQYF.

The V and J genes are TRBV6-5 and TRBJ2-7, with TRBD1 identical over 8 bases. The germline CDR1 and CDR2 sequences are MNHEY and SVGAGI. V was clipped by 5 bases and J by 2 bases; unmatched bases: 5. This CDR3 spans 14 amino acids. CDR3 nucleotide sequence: TGTGCCAGCAGTGCGACAGGGGCCCCCTACGAGCAGTACTTC. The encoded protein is CASSATGAPYEQYF.

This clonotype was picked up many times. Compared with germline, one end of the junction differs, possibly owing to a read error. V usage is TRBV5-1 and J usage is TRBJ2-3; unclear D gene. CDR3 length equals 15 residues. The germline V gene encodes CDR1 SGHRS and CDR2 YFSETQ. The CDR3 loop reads CASSLVAGPTDTQYF. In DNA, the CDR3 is TGCGCCAGCAGTTTGGTGGCAGGACCGACAGATACGCAGTATTTT.

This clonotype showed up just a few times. The CDR3 spells CASSRPGNYEQYF. CDR3 DNA: TGTGCCAGCAGTCGGCCTGGAAACTACGAGCAGTACTTC. The chain uses TRBV12-3 or TRBV12-4 and TRBJ2-7; D is unclear. CDR3 length: 13 residues. Trimming shortened V by 5 bases and J by 3 bases, and 11 bases separated the two germline ends.

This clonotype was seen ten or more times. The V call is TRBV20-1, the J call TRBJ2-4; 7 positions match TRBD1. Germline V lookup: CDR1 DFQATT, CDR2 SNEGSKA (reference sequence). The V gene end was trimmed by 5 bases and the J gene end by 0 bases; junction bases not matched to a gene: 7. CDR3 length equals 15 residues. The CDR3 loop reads CSASGTDIAKNIQYF. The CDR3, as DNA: TGCAGTGCTTCCGGGACAGACATAGCCAAAAACATTCAGTACTTC.

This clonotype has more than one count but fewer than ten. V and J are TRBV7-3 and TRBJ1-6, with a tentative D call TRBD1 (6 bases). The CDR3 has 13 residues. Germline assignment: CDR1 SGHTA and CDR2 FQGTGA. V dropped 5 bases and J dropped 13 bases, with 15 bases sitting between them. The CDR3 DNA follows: TGTGCCAGCAGCCGGGGCTCAGGGGACCCCCTCCACTTT. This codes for CASSRGSGDPLHF. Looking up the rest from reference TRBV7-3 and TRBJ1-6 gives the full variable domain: GAGVSQTPSNKVTEKGKYVELRCDPISGHTALYWYRQSLGQGPEFLIYFQGTGAADDSGLPNDRFFAVRPEGSVSTLKIQRTERGDSAVYLCASSRGSGDPLHFGNGTRLTVT.

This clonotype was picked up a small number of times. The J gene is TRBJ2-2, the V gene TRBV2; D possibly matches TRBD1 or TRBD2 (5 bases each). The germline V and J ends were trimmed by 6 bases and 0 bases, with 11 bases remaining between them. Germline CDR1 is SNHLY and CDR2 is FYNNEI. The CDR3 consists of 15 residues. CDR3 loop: CASSGTAANTGELFF. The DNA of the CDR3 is TGTGCCAGCAGCGGGACGGCCGCGAACACCGGGGAGCTGTTTTTT.

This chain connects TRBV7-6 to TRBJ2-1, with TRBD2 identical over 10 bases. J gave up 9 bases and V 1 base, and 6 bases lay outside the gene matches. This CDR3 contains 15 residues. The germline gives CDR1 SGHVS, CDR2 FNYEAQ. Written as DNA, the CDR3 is TGTGCCAGCAGCTTAGGAGCGGGGGGGCAGGTTGAGCAGTTCTTC. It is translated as CASSLGAGGQVEQFF.

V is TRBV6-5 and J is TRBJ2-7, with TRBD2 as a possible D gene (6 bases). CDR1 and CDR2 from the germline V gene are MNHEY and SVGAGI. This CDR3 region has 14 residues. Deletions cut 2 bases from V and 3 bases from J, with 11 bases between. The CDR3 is CASSYRGEDYEQYF. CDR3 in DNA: TGTGCCAGCAGTTACCGAGGGGAGGACTACGAGCAGTACTTC.

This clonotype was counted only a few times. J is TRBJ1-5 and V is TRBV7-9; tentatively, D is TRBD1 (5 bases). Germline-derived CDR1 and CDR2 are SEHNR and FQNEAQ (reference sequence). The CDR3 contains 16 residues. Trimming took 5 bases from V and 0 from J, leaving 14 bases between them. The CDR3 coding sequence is TGTGCCAGCAGCCTCGGGGGGAAATATAGCAATCAGCCCCAGCATTTT. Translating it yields CASSLGGKYSNQPQHF.

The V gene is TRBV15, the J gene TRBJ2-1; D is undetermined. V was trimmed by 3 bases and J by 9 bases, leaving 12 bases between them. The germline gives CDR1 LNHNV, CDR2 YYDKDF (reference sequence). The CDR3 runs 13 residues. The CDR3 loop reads CATSRTGRFEQFF. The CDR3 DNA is TGTGCCACCAGCAGGACGGGTCGCTTTGAGCAGTTCTTC.

CDR3 sequence reads: CATSSAGTGYEQFF. CDR3 nucleotides: TGTGCCACCAGCAGCGCCGGGACAGGATACGAGCAGTTCTTC. The J gene is TRBJ2-1, the V gene TRBV15, with TRBD1 matching 8 bases. There are 14 residues in the CDR3. Germline V gives CDR1 LNHNV, CDR2 YYDKDF (reference sequence). V was clipped by 3 bases and J by 10 bases; unmatched bases: 8.

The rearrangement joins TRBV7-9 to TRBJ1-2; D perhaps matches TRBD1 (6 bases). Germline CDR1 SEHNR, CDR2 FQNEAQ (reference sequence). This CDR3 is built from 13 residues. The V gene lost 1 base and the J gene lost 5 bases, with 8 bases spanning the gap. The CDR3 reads CASSLGDTYGYTF. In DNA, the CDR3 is TGTGCCAGCAGCTTAGGGGACACTTATGGCTACACCTTC.

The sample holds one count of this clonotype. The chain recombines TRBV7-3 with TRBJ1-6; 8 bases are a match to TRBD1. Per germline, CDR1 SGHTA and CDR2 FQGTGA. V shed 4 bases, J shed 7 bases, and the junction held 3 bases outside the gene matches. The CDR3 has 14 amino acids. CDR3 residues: CASSSGQVNSPLHF. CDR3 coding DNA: TGTGCCAGCAGCTCGGGACAGGTGAATTCACCCCTCCACTTT.

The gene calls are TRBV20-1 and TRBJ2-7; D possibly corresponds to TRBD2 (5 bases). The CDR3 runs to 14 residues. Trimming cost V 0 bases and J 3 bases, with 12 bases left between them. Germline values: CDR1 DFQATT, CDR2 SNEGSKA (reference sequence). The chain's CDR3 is CSARDRGGYYEQYF. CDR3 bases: TGCAGTGCTAGAGATCGTGGAGGCTACTACGAGCAGTACTTC.

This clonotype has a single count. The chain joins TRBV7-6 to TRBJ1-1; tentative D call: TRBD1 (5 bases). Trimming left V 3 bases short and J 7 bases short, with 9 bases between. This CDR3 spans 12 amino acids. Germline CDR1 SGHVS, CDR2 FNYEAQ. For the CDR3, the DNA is TGTGCCAGCAGCTTTCGGGGGGGTGAAGCTTTCTTT. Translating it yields CASSFRGGEAFF.

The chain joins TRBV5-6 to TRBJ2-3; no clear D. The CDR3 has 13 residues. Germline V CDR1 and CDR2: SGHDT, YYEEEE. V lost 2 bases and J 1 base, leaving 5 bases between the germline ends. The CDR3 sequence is CASSFTGTDTQYF. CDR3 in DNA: TGTGCCAGCAGCTTCACCGGCACAGATACGCAGTATTTT.

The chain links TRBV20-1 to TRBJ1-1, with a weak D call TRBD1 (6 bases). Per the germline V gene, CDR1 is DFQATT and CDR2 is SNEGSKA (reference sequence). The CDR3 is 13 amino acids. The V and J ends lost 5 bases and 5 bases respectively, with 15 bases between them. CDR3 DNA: TGCAGTGCTCTAAGTGTGGGGGCTACTGAAGCTTTCTTT. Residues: CSALSVGATEAFF.

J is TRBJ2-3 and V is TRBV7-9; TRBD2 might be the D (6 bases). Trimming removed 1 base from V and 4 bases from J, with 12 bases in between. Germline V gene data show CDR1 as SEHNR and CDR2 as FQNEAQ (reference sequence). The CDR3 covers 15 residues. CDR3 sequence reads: CASSLGGGMADTQYF. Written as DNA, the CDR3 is TGTGCCAGCAGCTTAGGTGGGGGGATGGCAGATACGCAGTATTTT.

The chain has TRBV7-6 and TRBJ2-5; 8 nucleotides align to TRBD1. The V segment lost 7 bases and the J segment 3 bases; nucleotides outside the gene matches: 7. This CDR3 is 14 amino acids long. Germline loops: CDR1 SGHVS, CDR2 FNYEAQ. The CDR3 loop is CASTYTGGEETQYF. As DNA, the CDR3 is TGTGCCAGCACCTACACAGGGGGTGAAGAGACCCAGTACTTC.

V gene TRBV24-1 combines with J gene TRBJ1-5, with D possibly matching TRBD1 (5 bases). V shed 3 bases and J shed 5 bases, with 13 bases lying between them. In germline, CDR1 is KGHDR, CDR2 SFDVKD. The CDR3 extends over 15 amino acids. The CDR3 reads CATSDEQGSHQPQHF. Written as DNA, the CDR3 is TGTGCCACCAGTGATGAGCAGGGATCACATCAGCCCCAGCATTTT.

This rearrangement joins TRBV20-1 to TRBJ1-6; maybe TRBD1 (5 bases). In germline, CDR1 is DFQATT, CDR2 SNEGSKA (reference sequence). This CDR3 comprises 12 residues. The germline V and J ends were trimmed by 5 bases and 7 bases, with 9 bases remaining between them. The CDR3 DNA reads TGCAGTGCTTCCGAGGGGAATTCACCCCTCCACTTT. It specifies CSASEGNSPLHF.